This TCR beta chain was retrieved from a study of shared clonotypes between healthy human individuals. CDR1 and CDR2 from the germline V gene are SGHTA and FQGNSA. V was shortened by 2 bases and J by 6 bases, with 11 bases between the two germline ends. The CDR3 contains 13 residues. Generated by immunoSEQ multiplex PCR, the TCRdb table keeps only in-frame clones and is missing some. The sample contains roughly 1,500,000 clones, approximately 98.5% of which appear only once. This clone was recorded only once. V is TRBV7-2 and J is TRBJ2-7; D is uncertain. This TCR derives from a man aged 30-40 years in good health. Sequences were obtained from naive CD4+ T cells sorted from blood. The sample's subset: CD45RA+ positively selected. The chain's CDR3 is CASSLYPGSEQYF. CDR3 coding DNA: TGTGCCAGCAGCTTATATCCCGGTTCCGAGCAGTACTTC.